The 20 T cell receptor beta chains listed next were all sequenced from one sample in a study of response to subunit inactivated influenza vaccine. TCRdb redid the calling of the RT-PCR reads with MiXCR, one entry per CDR3 protein. The sample includes about 500,000 distinct CDR3 sequences, around 13% of them seen just once. Sequences were derived from PBMCs from blood, sampled more than 35 days after vaccination. The receptors stem from a man in his fifties who received an inactivated influenza vaccine.

This rearrangement joins TRBV6-1 to TRBJ2-7; D is unresolved. Trimming left V 4 bases short and J 7 bases short, with 14 bases between. The CDR3 loop spans 13 amino acids. CDR1 MNHNS and CDR2 SASEGT come from the germline V gene. The DNA for the CDR3 is TGTGCCAGCAGTGGACAATCTTATGGAGAGCAGTACTTC. It is translated as CASSGQSYGEQYF.

A few counts support this clonotype. This chain links TRBV29-1 with TRBJ1-1, with a tentative D call TRBD1 (6 bases). Germline CDR1 SQVTM, CDR2 ANQGSEA. V was pared by 7 bases and J by 4 bases, with 13 bases between. The CDR3 has 12 amino acids. CDR3 bases: TGCAGCGGTCACAGGGAGGGCACTGAAGCTTTCTTT. Translating it yields CSGHREGTEAFF.

In this sample, this clonotype turned up many times. The V and J genes are TRBV7-2 and TRBJ2-5, with D perhaps TRBD1 (6 bases). The CDR3 runs to 13 residues. The germline V gene has CDR1 SGHTA and CDR2 FQGNSA. V was trimmed by 3 bases and J by 5 bases, leaving 10 bases between them. CDR3 coding DNA: TGTGCCAGCAGCTTGGGGGCGAAGGAGACCCAGTACTTC. Protein product: CASSLGAKETQYF.

The sample holds a few counts of this clonotype. The gene calls are TRBV20-1 and TRBJ2-1; 9 bases are a match to TRBD1. The CDR3 consists of 14 residues. J lost 15 bases, V lost 1 base, and 13 bases had no gene match. Per germline, CDR1 DFQATT and CDR2 SNEGSKA (reference sequence). The CDR3 nucleotides read TGCAGTGCTAGAGGGGGGGCGGGGACAGGGAATTGGTTCTTC. Translation: CSARGGAGTGNWFF.

About this clonotype itself: An end of the junction does not agree with germline; a read error may underlie this. The J gene is TRBJ2-1, the V gene TRBV15; D unresolved. Germline V gene sequence: CDR1 LNHNV, CDR2 YYDKDF (reference sequence). This CDR3 region has 16 residues. The CDR3 is CATSRAPRLPYNEQIF. The CDR3 bases are TGTGCCACCAGCAGAGCCCCCAGGCTGCCCTACAATGAGCAGATCTTC.

In its sample, this clonotype was seen many times. The chain employs TRBV5-6 and TRBJ2-5; D may be TRBD1 (7 bases). Trimming shortened V by 4 bases and J by 5 bases, and 18 bases separated the two germline ends. This CDR3 contains 15 residues. The germline CDR1 and CDR2 sequences are SGHDT and YYEEEE. DNA of the CDR3: TGTGCCAGCAGCACTCGACAGGGAGGTCGGGAGACCCAGTACTTC. As protein: CASSTRQGGRETQYF.

This sequence joins TRBV5-4 and TRBJ2-7; TRBD1 matches at 7 bases. There are 15 residues in the CDR3. The germline V gene has CDR1 SGHNT and CDR2 YYREEE (reference sequence). The ends lost 0 bases at V and 3 bases at J; junction bases unmatched: 6. The DNA of the CDR3 is TGTGCCAGCAGCTTGGATCCGGGACAGAACTACGAGCAGTACTTC. Translating it yields CASSLDPGQNYEQYF. The full variable domain, in which reference TRBV5-4 and TRBJ2-7 provide the parts outside the CDR3, is ETGVTQSPTHLIKTRGQQVTLRCSSQSGHNTVSWYQQALGQGPQFIFQYYREEENGRGNFPPRFSGLQFPNYSSELNVNALELDDSALYLCASSLDPGQNYEQYFGPGTRLTVT.

The chain combines TRBV20-1 with TRBJ2-1; TRBD2 matches 7 bases. Trimming cost V 7 bases and J 7 bases; bases outside gene matches: 13. CDR1 and CDR2 (germline): DFQATT, SNEGSKA (reference sequence). The CDR3 has 14 residues. Here the CDR3 DNA reads TGCAGTGGGCCTACGAGCGGGATAAGTAATGAGCAGTTCTTC. Its protein product is CSGPTSGISNEQFF.

This clonotype was counted many times. This sequence joins TRBV12-3 or TRBV12-4 and TRBJ1-5; TRBD1 matches at 8 bases. The CDR3 is made up of 15 amino acids. The ends lost 6 bases at V and 6 bases at J; junction bases unmatched: 10. CDR3: CASSLGQGATQPQHF. In DNA, the CDR3 is TGTGCCAGCAGCCTCGGACAGGGAGCAACTCAGCCCCAGCATTTT.

This clonotype was observed many times. This sequence joins TRBV20-1 and TRBJ2-5; TRBD2 agrees at 7 bases. There are 13 residues in the CDR3. The V and J ends lost 3 bases and 2 bases, in that order; junction bases with no gene match: 3. CDR1 is DFQATT and CDR2 is SNEGSKA in the germline V gene (reference sequence). CDR3 protein: CSASSSGQETQYF. The CDR3 DNA follows: TGCAGTGCTAGTAGTAGCGGGCAAGAGACCCAGTACTTC.

Remarks on this clonotype: No DNA is shown, since the ends of the CDR3 on it are uncertain; the CDR3 is the one TCRdb lists. J is TRBJ1-1 and V is TRBV2; the table's D gene call, TRBD1, was not cross checked with the DNA. Germline lookup yields CDR1 SNHLY and CDR2 FYNNEI. The CDR3 is 14 amino acids in total, end residues counted. CDR3 in amino acids: CASILGQGSTEAFF.

This clonotype appeared a few times. V gene TRBV7-2 combines with J gene TRBJ2-7, with D possibly matching TRBD2 (6 bases). CDR3 length: 16 residues. From germline, CDR1 is SGHTA and CDR2 FQGNSA. V was shortened by 2 bases and J by 4 bases, with 18 bases between the two germline ends. The DNA for the CDR3 is TGTGCCAGCAGCTTACAGCGTTCGGCGGGGTCTTACGAGCAGTACTTC. It encodes CASSLQRSAGSYEQYF.

This chain links TRBV6-5 with TRBJ1-2, with TRBD1 as a possible D gene (6 bases). The CDR3 has 12 amino acids. Germline V gives CDR1 MNHEY, CDR2 SVGAGI. Trimming shortened V by 6 bases and J by 8 bases, and 13 bases separated the two germline ends. CDR3 in DNA: TGTGCCAGCAGAACAGGGTCGGAAGGCTACACCTTC. Translation gives CASRTGSEGYTF.

V gene TRBV14 combines with J gene TRBJ1-1, with no clear D. V was pared by 0 bases and J by 6 bases, with 8 bases between. This CDR3 comprises 13 residues. Germline V gene data show CDR1 as SGHDN and CDR2 as FVKESK. The CDR3 region is CASSQETGSEAFF. DNA of the CDR3: TGTGCCAGCAGCCAAGAGACGGGCTCTGAAGCTTTCTTT.

The J gene is TRBJ2-3, the V gene TRBV20-1; no reliable D call. The V end lost 6 bases, the J end lost 4 bases, and 11 bases lay between the germline ends. Germline V gene data show CDR1 as DFQATT and CDR2 as SNEGSKA (reference sequence). The CDR3 totals 12 residues. The CDR3 DNA reads as TGCAGTGCAGTAGCTGGGTCAGATACGCAGTATTTT. It is translated as CSAVAGSDTQYF.

Only a few counts were recorded for this clonotype. The chain employs TRBV2 and TRBJ2-3; TRBD2 aligns across 9 bases. The CDR3 is made up of 15 amino acids. V lost 7 bases and J lost 0; bases outside the gene matches: 5. Germline loops: CDR1 SNHLY, CDR2 FYNNEI. In DNA form, the CDR3 reads TGTGCCAGCATTGGGCGGGAGGGTAGCACAGATACGCAGTATTTT. It translates to CASIGREGSTDTQYF.

This clonotype was seen repeatedly, ten times or more. The chain links TRBV29-1 to TRBJ2-5; a possible D gene is TRBD2 (6 bases). CDR3 length: 13 residues. Trimming shortened V by 4 bases and J by 4 bases, and 13 bases separated the two germline ends. Germline V CDR1 and CDR2: SQVTM, ANQGSEA. CDR3 sequence: CSVGRDVGETQYF. CDR3 coding DNA: TGCAGCGTTGGGCGGGATGTGGGAGAGACCCAGTACTTC.

The chain recombines TRBV6-1 with TRBJ2-2, with 8 bases identical to TRBD1. V gave up 9 bases and J gave up 5 bases; unmatched junction bases: 2. CDR1 and CDR2 from the germline V gene are MNHNS and SASEGT. The CDR3 consists of 12 residues. The CDR3 sequence: CARDRETGELFF. The CDR3 coding sequence is TGTGCCAGGGACAGGGAAACCGGGGAGCTGTTTTTT.

The chain combines TRBV6-1 with TRBJ2-5; possibly TRBD1 for D (5 bases). Trimming cost V 7 bases and J 4 bases, with 16 bases left between them. Germline lookup yields CDR1 MNHNS and CDR2 SASEGT. This CDR3 spans 14 amino acids. The CDR3 protein is CASMEWAGIETQYF. CDR3 sequence (DNA): TGTGCCAGCATGGAATGGGCAGGGATAGAGACCCAGTACTTC.

The sample holds a few counts of this clonotype. The chain links TRBV12-3 or TRBV12-4 to TRBJ2-1, with D possibly being TRBD2 (6 bases). The ends were cut back, 6 bases at V and 8 bases at J, with 14 bases in the middle. The CDR3 covers 13 residues. The CDR3 sequence: CASRRGRTDEQFF. In nucleotides, the CDR3 is TGTGCCAGCAGACGGGGGAGGACGGATGAGCAGTTCTTC.